The sequence of this TCR beta chain was determined in a study of blood T cells in healthy people across ages. Primed by a sample-barcoded 5' primer and a J-beta primer mix, a second PCR proceeded for about 6 to 12 cycles. MiXCR, applied by TCRdb to the 5' RACE reads, yields one record per CDR3 protein. The sample holds 950,000 to 1,200,000 distinct CDR3 sequences, around two fifths seen once. This clonotype has just a few counts. The sequenced material came from blood. The TCR comes from a man between 18 and 29 years old in good health.

Written as DNA, the CDR3 is TGCAGTGCTAGGGGACCGCGGCCCCAGCATTTT. Translating gives CSARGPRPQHF. This rearrangement joins TRBV20-1 to TRBJ1-5; maybe TRBD1 (5 bases). The CDR3 totals 11 residues. Germline V gene data show CDR1 as DFQATT and CDR2 as SNEGSKA (reference sequence). V shed 3 bases and J shed 9 bases, with 9 bases lying between them.